Listed here are 28 T cell receptor beta chains from one sample, sequenced in a study of cytomegalovirus exposure and HLA in healthy donors. In the PCR, 60 Vbeta and 13 Jbeta primers were used. Repertoires were generated with immunoSEQ multiplex PCR, while TCRdb's copy carries only in-frame clones and drops some. Among roughly 150,000 clones listed, approximately 80% were seen once. Sequenced sample: PBMCs. Receptor source: a woman between 35 and 50 years old in good health and CMV-seropositive.

V gene TRBV5-4 combines with J gene TRBJ2-1; TRBD1 agrees at 9 bases. Germline values: CDR1 SGHNT, CDR2 YYREEE (reference sequence). The CDR3 runs 15 residues. With V trimmed by 3 bases and J by 2 bases, 3 bases remained unmatched. Written as DNA, the CDR3 is TGTGCCAGCAGCTCCGGACAGGGGACCTACAATGAGCAGTTCTTC. It specifies CASSSGQGTYNEQFF. The whole variable domain, filled in from reference TRBV5-4 and TRBJ2-1, reads ETGVTQSPTHLIKTRGQQVTLRCSSQSGHNTVSWYQQALGQGPQFIFQYYREEENGRGNFPPRFSGLQFPNYSSELNVNALELDDSALYLCASSSGQGTYNEQFFGPGTRLTVL.

The chain combines TRBV5-1 with TRBJ2-3; 13 bases line up with TRBD2. Germline assignment: CDR1 SGHRS and CDR2 YFSETQ. The ends lost 7 bases at V and 4 bases at J; junction bases unmatched: 6. The CDR3 is 15 residues long. For the CDR3, the DNA is TGCGCCAGCTCAGGGGGGACTAGCGGGGCAGATACGCAGTATTTT. Protein sequence: CASSGGTSGADTQYF.

This chain links TRBV28 with TRBJ1-2; D is perhaps TRBD1 (6 bases). Germline V CDR1 and CDR2: MDHEN, SYDVKM. This CDR3 spans 14 amino acids. Trimming stripped 6 bases from V and 4 bases from J, with 15 bases between. CDR3 amino acids: CASRLPGQSYGYTF. CDR3 in DNA: TGTGCCAGCAGACTCCCCGGACAGAGCTATGGCTACACCTTC.

Details on this clone: This sample includes further DNA sequences coding for the same CDR3. The V call is TRBV5-1, the J call TRBJ1-1, with D tentatively TRBD1 (5 bases). V lost 0 bases, J lost 1 base, and 10 bases lay in between. This CDR3 comprises 15 residues. Germline lookup yields CDR1 SGHRS and CDR2 YFSETQ. The CDR3 region is CASSLGGRANTEAFF. DNA for the CDR3: TGCGCCAGCAGCTTGGGAGGCAGGGCGAACACTGAAGCTTTCTTT.

The V gene is TRBV2, the J gene TRBJ1-5, with unresolved D. Per germline, CDR1 SNHLY and CDR2 FYNNEI. With 4 bases removed from V and 1 base from J, the gap between germline ends came to 17 bases. The CDR3 sequence is 17 residues long. The CDR3 sequence: CASSGTGGATSNQPQHF. As DNA, the CDR3 is TGTGCCAGCAGTGGGACTGGTGGTGCGACAAGCAATCAGCCCCAGCATTTT.

The chain joins TRBV5-6 to TRBJ2-2; 8 nucleotides line up with TRBD2. V dropped 5 bases and J dropped 6; count of bases not matched to a gene: 3. The CDR3 contains 13 residues. Germline CDR1 reads SGHDT; CDR2 reads YYEEEE. CDR3 coding DNA: TGTGCCAGCAGTCGGGGGGGGTCCGGGGAGCTGTTTTTT. It is translated as CASSRGGSGELFF.

This rearrangement joins TRBV5-8 to TRBJ2-1; no reliable D call. The V gene lost 4 bases and the J gene lost 4 bases, with 6 bases spanning the gap. The germline V gene has CDR1 SGHTS and CDR2 YDEGEE. This CDR3 contains 12 residues. The CDR3 sequence is CASSAAYNEQFF. The CDR3 region has the DNA TGTGCCAGCAGCGCCGCGTACAATGAGCAGTTCTTC.

The genes are TRBV29-1 and TRBJ1-3, with 8 bases identical to TRBD1. Germline V gene lookup returns CDR1 SQVTM and CDR2 ANQGSEA. The CDR3 is 13 residues long. Losses at the gene ends were 5 bases for V and 2 bases for J; bases not matched to a gene: 2. The CDR3 DNA reads TGCAGCGTTTCGACAGGGGCTGGAAACACCATATATTTT. Amino acids: CSVSTGAGNTIYF.

The gene calls are TRBV5-1 and TRBJ2-3, with 10 positions matching TRBD2. CDR3 length: 16 residues. Looked up from germline, CDR1 is SGHRS and CDR2 is YFSETQ. Losses at the gene ends were 4 bases for V and 2 bases for J; bases not matched to a gene: 7. CDR3 DNA: TGCGCCAGCAGCGGAGGACTAGCGGACCCCACAGATACGCAGTATTTT. Its translation is CASSGGLADPTDTQYF.

The V gene is TRBV5-4, the J gene TRBJ2-3; 10 nucleotides align to TRBD2. This CDR3 has 17 residues. J was trimmed by 3 bases and V by 2 bases; bases with no gene match: 9. Germline V gene data show CDR1 as SGHNT and CDR2 as YYREEE (reference sequence). Here the CDR3 DNA reads TGTGCCAGCAGCTTTCGACGGACTAGCGGTGGGACAGATACGCAGTATTTT. This gives the protein CASSFRRTSGGTDTQYF.

The chain carries TRBV11-1 and TRBJ2-7, with D maybe TRBD2 (5 bases). The CDR3 sequence is 12 residues long. CDR1 SGHAT and CDR2 FQDESV come from the germline V gene (reference sequence). Trimming took 5 bases from V and 6 from J, leaving 11 bases between them. CDR3 region: CASSLDRGEQYF. The CDR3, as DNA: TGTGCCAGCAGCCTAGACCGGGGCGAGCAGTACTTC.

This clone was picked up a small number of times. The chain is built from TRBV6-1 and TRBJ1-5; D is perhaps TRBD1 (5 bases). The CDR3 has 13 residues. CDR1 is MNHNS, CDR2 SASEGT, per germline. Trimming took off 2 bases at V and 9 bases at J, with 11 bases between the two ends. The CDR3 DNA follows: TGTGCCAGCAGTGAATCGGGGGGTGGGCCCCAGCATTTT. Translated: CASSESGGGPQHF.

V is TRBV21-1 and J is TRBJ1-3. TRBV21-1 is a pseudogene locus. The CDR3 is made up of 15 amino acids. In DNA form, the CDR3 reads TGTGCCAGCAGGACCTCCGAGCGCTCTGGAAACACCATATATTTT. Translated, it gives CASRTSERSGNTIYF.

The CDR3 loop reads CASKLVKTNTGELFF. CDR3 in DNA: TGTGCCAGCAAGCTAGTCAAGACGAACACCGGGGAGCTGTTTTTT. The chain carries TRBV2 and TRBJ2-2; D uncertain. This CDR3 is 15 amino acids long. Looked up from germline, CDR1 is SNHLY and CDR2 is FYNNEI. V shed 7 bases and J shed 0 bases, with 12 bases lying between them.

This clone was observed once. This chain joins TRBV7-2 and TRBJ2-3, with 7 positions matching TRBD2. This CDR3 comprises 16 residues. Germline trimming cut 1 base from V and 3 bases from J; bases unmatched to any gene: 7. CDR1 and CDR2 (germline): SGHTA, FQGNSA. CDR3 region: CASSLDARGRTDTQYF. The CDR3 coding sequence is TGTGCCAGCAGCTTAGATGCGCGGGGGAGAACAGATACGCAGTATTTT.

CDR3 protein: CALPGTSRNTGELFF. The CDR3 DNA reads TGTGCCCTACCAGGGACTAGCCGGAACACCGGGGAGCTGTTTTTT. The chain has TRBV10-3 and TRBJ2-2; the match to TRBD2 covers 9 bases. Germline CDR1 ENHRY, CDR2 SYGVKD. The length of the CDR3 is 15 residues. V shed 11 bases and J 1 base; nucleotides not matched to a gene: 8.

Remarks on this clone: An end of the junction differs from the germline gene, which may be a read error. The chain joins TRBV29-1 to TRBJ1-2; D not certain. There are 14 residues in the CDR3. Germline values: CDR1 SQVTM, CDR2 ANQGSEA. As DNA, the CDR3 is TGTAGCGTTGAAGACCCGGGAAATTTTTATGGCTACACCTTC. This sequence encodes CSVEDPGNFYGYTF.

V and J are TRBV7-2 and TRBJ1-1; a possible D gene is TRBD1 (6 bases). V lost 4 bases to trimming and J lost 4 bases, with 16 bases between them. In germline, CDR1 is SGHTA, CDR2 FQGNSA. The CDR3 contains 15 residues. In DNA form, the CDR3 reads TGTGCCAGCAGCTCAAGTGGGGGGGCGGTCACTGAAGCTTTCTTT. This translates into CASSSSGGAVTEAFF.

The chain links TRBV6-6 to TRBJ2-7; the match to TRBD2 covers 10 bases. CDR3 length: 16 amino acids. Trimming cost V 3 bases and J 1 base; bases outside gene matches: 6. Germline CDR1 reads MNHNY; CDR2 reads SVGAGI (reference sequence). The CDR3 sequence: CASSYGSGGGSYEQYF. CDR3 DNA: TGTGCCAGCAGTTATGGGAGCGGGGGGGGGTCCTACGAGCAGTACTTC.

This clone was seen once. The chain is built from TRBV9 and TRBJ2-3; 8 bases are a match to TRBD1. With 0 bases clipped from V and 4 bases from J, the junction kept 10 bases outside the gene matches. Germline V gene data show CDR1 as SGDLS and CDR2 as YYNGEE. The CDR3 consists of 17 residues. The CDR3 reads CASSVATGTGSADTQYF. CDR3 DNA: TGTGCCAGCAGCGTAGCTACGGGGACAGGCTCCGCAGATACGCAGTATTTT.

A word on this clone: Compared with germline, one end of the junction differs, possibly owing to a read error. This sequence joins TRBV7-9 and TRBJ1-4; TRBD1 aligns across 7 bases. The CDR3 contains 13 residues. Germline V gene lookup returns CDR1 SEHNR and CDR2 FQNEAQ (reference sequence). CDR3 nucleotide sequence: TGTTCCAGCAGCTCGGGACAGTATGAAAAACTGTTTTTT. Its translation is CSSSSGQYEKLFF. Full variable domain (remainder filled in from reference TRBV7-9 and TRBJ1-4): DTGVSQNPRHKITKRGQNVTFRCDPISEHNRLYWYRQTLGQGPEFLTYFQNEAQLEKSRLLSDRFSAERPKGSFSTLEIQRTEQGDSAMYLCSSSSGQYEKLFFGSGTQLSVL.

The chain carries TRBV11-2 and TRBJ1-2; 10 bases are a match to TRBD1. The CDR3 sequence is 16 residues long. Germline CDR1 SGHAT, CDR2 FQNNGV. V lost 1 base to trimming and J lost 4 bases; unmatched junction nucleotides: 6. In DNA form, the CDR3 reads TGTGCCAGCAGCTTAGTTCCGACAGGGGGCTTCTATGGCTACACCTTC. Its protein product is CASSLVPTGGFYGYTF.

The chain uses TRBV27 and TRBJ2-2, with D maybe TRBD2 (5 bases). Trimming left V 2 bases short and J 4 bases short, with 11 bases between. Per the germline V gene, CDR1 is MNHEY and CDR2 is SMNVEV (reference sequence). The length of the CDR3 is 15 residues. The CDR3 nucleotides read TGTGCCAGCAGTTTAGAGGCCGGGATCACCGGGGAGCTGTTTTTT. Amino acids: CASSLEAGITGELFF.

The chain links TRBV6-1 to TRBJ2-7; D is possibly TRBD2 (5 bases). The germline V gene encodes CDR1 MNHNS and CDR2 SASEGT. The CDR3 extends over 14 amino acids. V was shortened by 3 bases and J by 0 bases, with 9 bases between the two germline ends. The CDR3 loop reads CASSERAGSYEQYF. In DNA, the CDR3 is TGTGCCAGCAGTGAGAGGGCGGGCTCCTACGAGCAGTACTTC.

This clone is a singleton in its sample. This sequence joins TRBV11-1 and TRBJ2-5; 9 bases match TRBD1. Germline CDR1 and CDR2: SGHAT and FQDESV (reference sequence). Losses at the gene ends were 4 bases for V and 5 bases for J; bases not matched to a gene: 5. The CDR3 is made up of 14 amino acids. For the CDR3, the DNA is TGTGCCAGCAGCTCTACAGGGGGCCGGGAGACCCAGTACTTC. Residues: CASSSTGGRETQYF.

V usage is TRBV7-6 and J usage is TRBJ2-3, with D tentatively TRBD1 (5 bases). The CDR3 totals 13 residues. V lost 6 bases, J lost 4 bases, and 11 bases lay in between. The germline V gene has CDR1 SGHVS and CDR2 FNYEAQ. CDR3 nucleotides: TGTGCCAGCAGTTTGGGGCCCGCAGATACGCAGTATTTT. This encodes CASSLGPADTQYF.

This clone was found a few times. The chain links TRBV2 to TRBJ1-4, with 9 positions matching TRBD1. J lost 7 bases, V lost 5 bases, and 5 bases had no gene match. This CDR3 contains 14 residues. Germline V gene data show CDR1 as SNHLY and CDR2 as FYNNEI. CDR3 nucleotide sequence: TGTGCCAGCAGTCGGGACAGGGAGATTGAAAAACTGTTTTTT. Its protein product is CASSRDREIEKLFF.

This clone came up many times. A junction boundary mismatches the germline segment, possibly from a read error. V and J are TRBV11-2 and TRBJ2-7; TRBD2 aligns across 8 bases. The CDR3 runs 15 residues. Looked up from germline, CDR1 is SGHAT and CDR2 is FQNNGV. The DNA of the CDR3 is TGTGCCAGCAGCTTAGGAGAAGCGGGGGCCTATGAGCAGTACTTC. It yields the protein CASSLGEAGAYEQYF.